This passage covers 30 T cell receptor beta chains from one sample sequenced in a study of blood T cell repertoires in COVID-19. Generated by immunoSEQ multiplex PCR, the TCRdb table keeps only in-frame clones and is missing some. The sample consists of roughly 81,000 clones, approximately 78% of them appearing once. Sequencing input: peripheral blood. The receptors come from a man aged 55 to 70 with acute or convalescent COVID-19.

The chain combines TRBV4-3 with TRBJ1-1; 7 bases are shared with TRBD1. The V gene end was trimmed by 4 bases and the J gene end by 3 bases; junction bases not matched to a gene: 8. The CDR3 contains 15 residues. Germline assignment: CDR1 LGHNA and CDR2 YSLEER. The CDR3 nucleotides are TGCGCCAGCAGCCCTCAGACAGGGCGTGACACTGAAGCTTTCTTT. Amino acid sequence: CASSPQTGRDTEAFF.

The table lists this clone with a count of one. Here the CDR3 reads CASSEPGQGGTPLHF. The CDR3 DNA follows: TGTGCCAGCAGTGAACCCGGACAGGGAGGTACACCCCTCCACTTT. The genes are TRBV6-1 and TRBJ1-6, with 8 bases identical to TRBD1. Germline CDR1 MNHNS, CDR2 SASEGT. The CDR3 has 15 amino acids. V dropped 2 bases and J dropped 11; count of bases not matched to a gene: 8.

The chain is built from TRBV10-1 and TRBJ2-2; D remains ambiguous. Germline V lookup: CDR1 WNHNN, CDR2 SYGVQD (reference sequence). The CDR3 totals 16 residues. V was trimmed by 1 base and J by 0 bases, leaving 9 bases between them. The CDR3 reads CASSELESANTGELFF. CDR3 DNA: TGCGCCAGCAGTGAGTTGGAGTCAGCGAACACCGGGGAGCTGTTTTTT.

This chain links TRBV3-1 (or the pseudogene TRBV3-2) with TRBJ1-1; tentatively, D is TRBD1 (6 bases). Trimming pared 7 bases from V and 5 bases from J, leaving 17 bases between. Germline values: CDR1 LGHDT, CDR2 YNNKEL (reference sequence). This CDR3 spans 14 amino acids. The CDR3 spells CASKRGGASTEAFF. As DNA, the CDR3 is TGTGCCAGCAAACGAGGGGGGGCGAGTACTGAAGCTTTCTTT.

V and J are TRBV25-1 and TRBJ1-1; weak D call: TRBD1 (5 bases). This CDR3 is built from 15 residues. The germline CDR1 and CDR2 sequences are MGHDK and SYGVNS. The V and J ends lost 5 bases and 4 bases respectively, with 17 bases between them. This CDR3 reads CASSSGKGMSTEAFF. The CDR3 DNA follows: TGTGCCAGCAGTTCAGGGAAGGGCATGAGCACTGAAGCTTTCTTT.

The CDR3 region is CASSDSVLAGDPGELFF. The CDR3 nucleotides read TGCGCCAGCAGTGATAGTGTACTAGCGGGAGATCCCGGGGAGCTGTTTTTT. The chain is built from TRBV10-1 and TRBJ2-2; the match to TRBD2 covers 11 bases. CDR3 length: 17 amino acids. The germline V gene encodes CDR1 WNHNN and CDR2 SYGVQD (reference sequence). The ends lost 3 bases at V and 6 bases at J; junction bases unmatched: 9.

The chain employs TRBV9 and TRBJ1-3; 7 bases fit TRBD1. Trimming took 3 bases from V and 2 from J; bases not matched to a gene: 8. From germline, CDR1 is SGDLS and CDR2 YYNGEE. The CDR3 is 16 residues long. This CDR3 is CASSAPGQTTGNTIYF. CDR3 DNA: TGTGCCAGCAGCGCGCCGGGACAGACAACTGGAAACACCATATATTTT. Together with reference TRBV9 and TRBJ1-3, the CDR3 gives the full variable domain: DSGVTQTPKHLITATGQRVTLRCSPRSGDLSVYWYQQSLDQGLQFLIQYYNGEERAKGNILERFSAQQFPDLHSELNLSSLELGDSALYFCASSAPGQTTGNTIYFGEGSWLTVV.

CDR3 in amino acids: CASGQAFPEVGRRETQYF. CDR3 bases: TGTGCCAGCGGCCAAGCTTTCCCTGAAGTGGGGCGCAGAGAGACCCAGTACTTC. V is TRBV7-9 and J is TRBJ2-5, with D possibly matching TRBD1 (5 bases). This CDR3 contains 18 residues. With 8 bases removed from V and 4 bases from J, the gap between germline ends came to 29 bases. Germline assignment: CDR1 SEHNR and CDR2 FQNEAQ (reference sequence).

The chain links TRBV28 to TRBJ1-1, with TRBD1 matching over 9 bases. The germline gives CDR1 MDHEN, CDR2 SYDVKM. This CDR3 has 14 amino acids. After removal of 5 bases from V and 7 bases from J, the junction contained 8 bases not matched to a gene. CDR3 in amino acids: CASSAGQGRGEAFF. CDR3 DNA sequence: TGTGCCAGCAGTGCGGGACAGGGAAGGGGTGAAGCTTTCTTT.

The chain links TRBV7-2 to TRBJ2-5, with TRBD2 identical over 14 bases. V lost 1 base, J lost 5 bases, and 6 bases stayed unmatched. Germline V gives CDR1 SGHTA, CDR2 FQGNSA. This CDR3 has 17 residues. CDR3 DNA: TGTGCCAGCAGCTTAGGGGCGACTAGCGGGGGGGCGGAGACCCAGTACTTC. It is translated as CASSLGATSGGAETQYF.

The CDR3 reads CASSLRAGGHSYNEQFF. CDR3 DNA: TGTGCCAGCAGCTTAAGGGCAGGGGGGCATTCCTACAATGAGCAGTTCTTC. This chain uses TRBV11-2 with TRBJ2-1; TRBD1 might be the D (7 bases). The germline V and J ends were trimmed by 2 bases and 1 base, with 15 bases remaining between them. The CDR3 is 17 amino acids. Per germline, CDR1 SGHAT and CDR2 FQNNGV. Looking up the rest from reference TRBV11-2 and TRBJ2-1 gives the full variable domain: EAGVAQSPRYKIIEKRQSVAFWCNPISGHATLYWYQQILGQGPKLLIQFQNNGVVDDSQLPKDRFSAERLKGVDSTLKIQPAKLEDSAVYLCASSLRAGGHSYNEQFFGPGTRLTVL.

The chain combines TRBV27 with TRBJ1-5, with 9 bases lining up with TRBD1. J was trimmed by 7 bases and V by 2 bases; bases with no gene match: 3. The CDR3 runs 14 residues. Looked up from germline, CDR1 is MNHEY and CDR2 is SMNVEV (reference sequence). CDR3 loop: CASSLTGGRQPQHF. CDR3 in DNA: TGTGCCAGCAGTTTAACAGGGGGCCGGCAGCCCCAGCATTTT.

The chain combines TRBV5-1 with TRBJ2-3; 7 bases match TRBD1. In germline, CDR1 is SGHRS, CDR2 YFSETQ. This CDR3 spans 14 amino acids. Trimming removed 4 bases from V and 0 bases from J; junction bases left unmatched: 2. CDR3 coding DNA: TGCGCCAGCAGCCCGGGACAGAGCACAGATACGCAGTATTTT. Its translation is CASSPGQSTDTQYF.

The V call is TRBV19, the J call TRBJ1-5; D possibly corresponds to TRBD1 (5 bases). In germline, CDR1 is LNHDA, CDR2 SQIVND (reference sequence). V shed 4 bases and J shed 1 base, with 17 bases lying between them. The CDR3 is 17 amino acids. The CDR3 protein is CASSRLSAGRSNQPQHF. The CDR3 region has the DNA TGTGCCAGTAGTAGACTAAGTGCGGGGCGAAGCAATCAGCCCCAGCATTTT.

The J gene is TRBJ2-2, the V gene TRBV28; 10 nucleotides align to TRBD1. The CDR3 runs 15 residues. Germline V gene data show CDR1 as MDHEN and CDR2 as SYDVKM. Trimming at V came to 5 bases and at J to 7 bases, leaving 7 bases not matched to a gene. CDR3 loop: CASSRTGGYHGELFF. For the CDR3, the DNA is TGTGCCAGCAGTCGGACAGGGGGATATCACGGGGAGCTGTTTTTT.

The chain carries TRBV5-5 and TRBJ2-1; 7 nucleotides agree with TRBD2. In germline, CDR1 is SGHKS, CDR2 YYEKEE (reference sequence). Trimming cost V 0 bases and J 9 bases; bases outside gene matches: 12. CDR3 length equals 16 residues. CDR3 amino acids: CASSLALAVPGAEQFF. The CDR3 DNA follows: TGTGCCAGCAGCTTGGCGCTAGCGGTGCCTGGGGCTGAGCAGTTCTTC.

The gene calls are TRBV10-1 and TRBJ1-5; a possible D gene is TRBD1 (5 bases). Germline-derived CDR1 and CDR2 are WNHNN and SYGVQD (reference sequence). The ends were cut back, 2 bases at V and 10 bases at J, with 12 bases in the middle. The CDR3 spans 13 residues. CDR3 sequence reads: CASSEQGQGPQHF. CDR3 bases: TGCGCCAGCAGTGAGCAGGGTCAGGGTCCCCAGCATTTT.

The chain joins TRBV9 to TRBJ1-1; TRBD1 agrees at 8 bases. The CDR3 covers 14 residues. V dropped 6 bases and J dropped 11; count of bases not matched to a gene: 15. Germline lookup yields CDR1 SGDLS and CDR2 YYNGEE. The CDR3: CASMSGETGGLAFF. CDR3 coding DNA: TGTGCCAGCATGTCAGGGGAAACAGGGGGGTTGGCTTTCTTT. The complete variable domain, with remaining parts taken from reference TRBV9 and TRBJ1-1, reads DSGVTQTPKHLITATGQRVTLRCSPRSGDLSVYWYQQSLDQGLQFLIQYYNGEERAKGNILERFSAQQFPDLHSELNLSSLELGDSALYFCASMSGETGGLAFFGQGTRLTVV.

The CDR3, as DNA: TGTGCCAGTACCCCAAGGCGGTCAGGGGCGAATAACTCTCAGCCCCAGCATTTT. It translates to CASTPRRSGANNSQPQHF. This chain uses TRBV19 with TRBJ1-5; a weak D match, TRBD1 (6 bases). V gave up 7 bases and J gave up 6 bases, with 28 bases separating them. Germline CDR1 reads LNHDA; CDR2 reads SQIVND (reference sequence). CDR3 length: 18 residues.

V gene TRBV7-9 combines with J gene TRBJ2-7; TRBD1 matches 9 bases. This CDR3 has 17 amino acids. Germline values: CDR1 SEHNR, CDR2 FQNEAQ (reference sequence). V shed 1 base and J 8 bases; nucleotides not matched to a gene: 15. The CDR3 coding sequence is TGTGCCAGCAGCTTAGATACGGGACAGGGTCAAAAGGGAAAGCAGTACTTC. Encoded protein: CASSLDTGQGQKGKQYF.

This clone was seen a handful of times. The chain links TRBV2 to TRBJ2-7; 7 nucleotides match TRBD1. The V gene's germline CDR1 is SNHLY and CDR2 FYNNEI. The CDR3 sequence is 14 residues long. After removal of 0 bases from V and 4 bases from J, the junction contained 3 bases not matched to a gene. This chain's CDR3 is CASSEAGQRYEQYF. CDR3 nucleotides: TGTGCCAGCAGTGAAGCGGGACAGAGATACGAGCAGTACTTC. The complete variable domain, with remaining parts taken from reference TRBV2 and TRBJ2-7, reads EPEVTQTPSHQVTQMGQEVILRCVPISNHLYFYWYRQILGQKVEFLVSFYNNEISEKSEIFDDQFSVERPDGSNFTLKIRSTKLEDSAMYFCASSEAGQRYEQYFGPGTRLTVT.

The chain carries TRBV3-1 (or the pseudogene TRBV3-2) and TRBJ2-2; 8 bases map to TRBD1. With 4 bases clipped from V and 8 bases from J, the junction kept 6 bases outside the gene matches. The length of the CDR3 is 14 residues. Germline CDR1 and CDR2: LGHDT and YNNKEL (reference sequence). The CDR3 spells CASSPRGQEGELFF. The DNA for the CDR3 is TGTGCCAGCAGCCCAAGGGGACAGGAAGGGGAGCTGTTTTTT.

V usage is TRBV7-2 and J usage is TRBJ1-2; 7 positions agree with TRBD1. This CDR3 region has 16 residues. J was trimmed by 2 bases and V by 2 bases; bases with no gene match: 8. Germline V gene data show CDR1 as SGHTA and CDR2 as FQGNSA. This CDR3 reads CASSLMVGRGNYGYTF. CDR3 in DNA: TGTGCCAGCAGCTTAATGGTGGGCAGGGGGAACTATGGCTACACCTTC.

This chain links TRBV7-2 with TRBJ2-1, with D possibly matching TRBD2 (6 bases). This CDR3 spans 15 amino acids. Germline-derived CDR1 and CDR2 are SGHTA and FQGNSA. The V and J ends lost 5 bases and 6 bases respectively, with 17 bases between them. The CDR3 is CASSDAGGRGNEQFF. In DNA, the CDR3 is TGTGCCAGCAGCGACGCCGGAGGGCGGGGCAATGAGCAGTTCTTC.

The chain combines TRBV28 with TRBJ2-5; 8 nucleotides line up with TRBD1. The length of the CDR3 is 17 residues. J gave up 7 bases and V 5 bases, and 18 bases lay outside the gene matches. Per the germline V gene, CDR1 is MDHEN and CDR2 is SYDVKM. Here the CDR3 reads CASSPAGTGLIRGTQYF. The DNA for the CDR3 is TGTGCCAGCAGTCCGGCCGGGACAGGCCTCATTAGGGGGACCCAGTACTTC.

The CDR3 spells CASSKQGSTDTQYF. The CDR3 nucleotides are TGTGCCAGCAGCAAACAGGGCAGCACAGATACGCAGTATTTT. V gene TRBV6-5 combines with J gene TRBJ2-3; D might be TRBD1 (6 bases). V lost 6 bases, J lost 0 bases, and 10 bases lay in between. Germline assignment: CDR1 MNHEY and CDR2 SVGAGI. The CDR3 totals 14 residues.

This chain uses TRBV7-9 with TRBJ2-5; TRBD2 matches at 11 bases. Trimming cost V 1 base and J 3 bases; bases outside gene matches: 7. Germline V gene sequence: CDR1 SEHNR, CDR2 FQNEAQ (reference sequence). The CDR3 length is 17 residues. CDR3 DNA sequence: TGTGCCAGCAGCTTAGGACTAGCGGGGTCCGGGGAAGAGACCCAGTACTTC. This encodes CASSLGLAGSGEETQYF.

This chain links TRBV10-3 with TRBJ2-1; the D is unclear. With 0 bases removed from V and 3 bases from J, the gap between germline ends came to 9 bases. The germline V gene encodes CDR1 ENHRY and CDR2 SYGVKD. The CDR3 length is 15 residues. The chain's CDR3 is CAISESGGFYNEQFF. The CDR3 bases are TGTGCCATCAGTGAGTCCGGCGGATTCTACAATGAGCAGTTCTTC.

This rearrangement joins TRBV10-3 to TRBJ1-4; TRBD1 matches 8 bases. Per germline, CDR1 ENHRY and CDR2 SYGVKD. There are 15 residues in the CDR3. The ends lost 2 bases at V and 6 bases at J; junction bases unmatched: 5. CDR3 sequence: CAISEIGTGDEKLFF. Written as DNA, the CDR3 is TGTGCCATCAGTGAGATTGGGACAGGTGATGAAAAACTGTTTTTT.

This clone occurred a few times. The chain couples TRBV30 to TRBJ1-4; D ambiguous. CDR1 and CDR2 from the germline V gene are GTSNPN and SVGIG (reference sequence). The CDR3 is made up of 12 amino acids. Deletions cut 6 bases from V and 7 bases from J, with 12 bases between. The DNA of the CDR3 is TGTGCCTGTAGGGTGGAGGGTGAAAAACTGTTTTTT. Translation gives CACRVEGEKLFF.